The 23 T cell receptor beta chains given below trace back to one sample, sequenced in a study of siplizumab effects on memory and regulatory T cells. Profiling relied on immunoSEQ multiplex PCR, and the TCRdb table lists in-frame clones only, not all of them. The repertoire holds 90,000 to 140,000 clones, with roughly 91% as singletons. Sequences were obtained from CD4+ T cells sorted from blood. The source of these receptors is a human donor in good health.

The J gene is TRBJ2-3, the V gene TRBV6-5, with TRBD1 as a possible D gene (5 bases). CDR1 and CDR2 (germline): MNHEY, SVGAGI. The CDR3 totals 15 residues. Trimming stripped 5 bases from V and 2 bases from J, with 14 bases between. This CDR3 reads CASSLTLGATDTQYF. DNA of the CDR3: TGTGCCAGCAGTCTTACTCTAGGGGCCACAGATACGCAGTATTTT.

This chain connects TRBV2 to TRBJ2-1; possibly TRBD1 or TRBD2 for D (5 bases each). CDR1 SNHLY and CDR2 FYNNEI come from the germline V gene. The CDR3 runs to 13 residues. Trimming removed 7 bases from V and 4 bases from J, with 11 bases in between. DNA of the CDR3: TGTGCCAGCACTGGGGACCGATACAATGAGCAGTTCTTC. It encodes CASTGDRYNEQFF.

The chain carries TRBV19 and TRBJ2-7; possibly TRBD1 or TRBD2 for D (5 bases each). Germline loops: CDR1 LNHDA, CDR2 SQIVND (reference sequence). V gave up 3 bases and J gave up 6 bases, with 12 bases separating them. The CDR3 is 13 amino acids. CDR3: CASSMRGDAEQYF. In DNA, the CDR3 is TGTGCCAGTAGTATGCGAGGGGACGCCGAGCAGTACTTC.

The V gene is TRBV9, the J gene TRBJ1-1, with 7 bases fitting TRBD1. CDR3 length: 16 amino acids. Germline V gene data show CDR1 as SGDLS and CDR2 as YYNGEE. V shed 0 bases, J shed 0 bases, and the junction held 5 bases outside the gene matches. CDR3 nucleotides: TGTGCCAGCAGCGTAGGAACAGGGGTCTTGAACACTGAAGCTTTCTTT. Translation: CASSVGTGVLNTEAFF.

This chain joins TRBV30 and TRBJ2-7; D could derive from TRBD1 or TRBD2 (5 bases each). V lost 3 bases and J lost 5, with 17 bases in between. The CDR3 has 14 residues. Germline V CDR1 and CDR2: GTSNPN, SVGIG (reference sequence). This chain's CDR3 is CAWRELNRGDEQYF. The CDR3 coding sequence is TGTGCCTGGAGGGAGCTTAACAGAGGGGACGAGCAGTACTTC.

V usage is TRBV28 and J usage is TRBJ1-2, with TRBD1 identical over 9 bases. The CDR3 is made up of 15 amino acids. The J segment lost 5 bases and the V segment lost 6 bases, leaving 10 bases of the junction unmatched. The germline V gene encodes CDR1 MDHEN and CDR2 SYDVKM. The CDR3 DNA reads as TGTGCCAGCAGAGGTGTGGGACAGGGTCGATATGGCTACACCTTC. Its translation is CASRGVGQGRYGYTF.

The V and J genes are TRBV10-3 and TRBJ2-7, with D perhaps matching TRBD2 (6 bases). The CDR3 spans 13 residues. Germline V gives CDR1 ENHRY, CDR2 SYGVKD. V gave up 0 bases and J gave up 5 bases, with 8 bases separating them. This CDR3 reads CAISESGGNEQYF. The CDR3 DNA sequence: TGTGCCATCAGTGAGTCCGGAGGGAACGAGCAGTACTTC.

The chain combines TRBV7-8 with TRBJ1-2, with D tentatively TRBD1 (6 bases). CDR1 and CDR2 from the germline V gene are SGHVS and FQNEAQ. The CDR3 consists of 13 residues. V gave up 6 bases and J gave up 6 bases, with 14 bases separating them. The CDR3 loop is CASRKRGAHGYTF. CDR3 in DNA: TGTGCCAGCAGGAAACGGGGGGCACATGGCTACACCTTC.

The chain joins TRBV11-3 to TRBJ2-1; D is possibly TRBD1 or TRBD2 (5 bases each). The CDR3 consists of 18 residues. Looked up from germline, CDR1 is SGHNT and CDR2 is YENEEA. The germline V and J ends were trimmed by 0 bases and 9 bases, with 24 bases remaining between them. Written as DNA, the CDR3 is TGTGCCAGCAGCTTAGAAACCATCTTAGGGGACCCATCCATTGAGCAGTTCTTC. Encoded protein: CASSLETILGDPSIEQFF.

This rearrangement joins TRBV6-5 to TRBJ2-3, with a weak D call TRBD2 (6 bases). The CDR3 covers 15 residues. V lost 3 bases to trimming and J lost 2 bases, with 12 bases between them. CDR1 and CDR2 from the germline V gene are MNHEY and SVGAGI. CDR3 sequence reads: CASSYKRGNTDTQYF. The CDR3 bases are TGTGCCAGCAGTTATAAACGGGGGAACACAGATACGCAGTATTTT.

This chain joins TRBV30 and TRBJ1-1; D is unclear. The V end lost 3 bases, the J end lost 3 bases, and 11 bases lay between the germline ends. This CDR3 comprises 13 residues. Germline V gene data show CDR1 as GTSNPN and CDR2 as SVGIG (reference sequence). The CDR3 reads CAWRKGLDTEAFF. For the CDR3, the DNA is TGTGCCTGGAGGAAGGGATTGGACACTGAAGCTTTCTTT.

The chain is built from TRBV6-1 and TRBJ2-3, with D possibly called TRBD1 or TRBD2 (6 bases each). The germline CDR1 and CDR2 sequences are MNHNS and SASEGT. CDR3 length equals 13 residues. V was clipped by 8 bases and J by 2 bases, with 11 bases between them. The CDR3 loop is CASGGQDTDTQYF. CDR3 DNA: TGTGCCAGCGGGGGGCAGGACACAGATACGCAGTATTTT.

The V call is TRBV28, the J call TRBJ1-1, with 9 bases fitting TRBD1. The CDR3 is made up of 16 amino acids. Losses at the gene ends were 6 bases for V and 4 bases for J; bases not matched to a gene: 12. The germline CDR1 and CDR2 sequences are MDHEN and SYDVKM. CDR3 nucleotides: TGTGCCAGCAGCACCACAGGGGGCGGCTGGGCCACTGAAGCTTTCTTT. Translating it yields CASSTTGGGWATEAFF.

DNA of the CDR3: TGTGCCAGCAGTTTCCAAACAGGTAACACTGAAGCTTTCTTT. Protein sequence: CASSFQTGNTEAFF. This chain links TRBV27 with TRBJ1-1; TRBD1 might be the D (5 bases). Per germline, CDR1 MNHEY and CDR2 SMNVEV (reference sequence). Trimming took 3 bases from V and 2 from J, leaving 10 bases between them. The CDR3 sequence is 14 residues long.

The J gene is TRBJ1-2, the V gene TRBV7-9, with D possibly matching TRBD1 (5 bases). Trimming took off 0 bases at V and 5 bases at J, with 10 bases between the two ends. Per the germline V gene, CDR1 is SEHNR and CDR2 is FQNEAQ (reference sequence). CDR3 length equals 14 residues. The chain's CDR3 is CASSLAAAGYGYTF. The CDR3 DNA sequence: TGTGCCAGCAGCTTAGCCGCGGCAGGGTATGGCTACACCTTC. The variable domain in full, completed from reference TRBV7-9 and TRBJ1-2, reads DTGVSQNPRHKITKRGQNVTFRCDPISEHNRLYWYRQTLGQGPEFLTYFQNEAQLEKSRLLSDRFSAERPKGSFSTLEIQRTEQGDSAMYLCASSLAAAGYGYTFGSGTRLTVV.

The chain employs TRBV5-4 and TRBJ1-1; D gene ambiguous. This CDR3 is 12 amino acids long. Trimming stripped 7 bases from V and 0 bases from J, with 7 bases between. Per the germline V gene, CDR1 is SGHNT and CDR2 is YYREEE (reference sequence). CDR3 amino acids: CASFSLNTEAFF. The DNA of the CDR3 is TGTGCCAGCTTCTCATTGAACACTGAAGCTTTCTTT.

This chain links TRBV30 with TRBJ1-2; D not resolved. This CDR3 comprises 16 residues. Germline V gene data show CDR1 as GTSNPN and CDR2 as SVGIG (reference sequence). V was cut by 0 bases and J by 1 base, with 15 bases left in between. The chain's CDR3 is CAWSVRSSAFNYGYTF. In DNA form, the CDR3 reads TGTGCCTGGAGTGTAAGGTCTTCTGCTTTTAACTATGGCTACACCTTC.

The chain uses TRBV4-1 and TRBJ1-1, with TRBD1 as a possible D gene (6 bases). Trimming pared 0 bases from V and 9 bases from J, leaving 14 bases between. In germline, CDR1 is MGHRA, CDR2 YSYEKL. The CDR3 is 14 amino acids. The CDR3: CASSQEGDKKKAFF. CDR3 in DNA: TGCGCCAGCAGCCAAGAAGGGGACAAGAAAAAAGCTTTCTTT.

J is TRBJ1-4 and V is TRBV6-6; D gene unclear. Germline assignment: CDR1 MNHNY and CDR2 SVGAGI (reference sequence). The V end lost 10 bases, the J end lost 0 bases, and 12 bases lay between the germline ends. The CDR3 consists of 14 residues. CDR3 residues: CATGRSATNEKLFF. The CDR3 nucleotides are TGTGCCACAGGAAGATCTGCAACTAATGAAAAACTGTTTTTT.

In regard to this clone: The junction does not match germline at one end; this may be a read error. The chain has TRBV6-5 and TRBJ1-4; the match to TRBD1 covers 7 bases. The length of the CDR3 is 16 residues. Germline V gene lookup returns CDR1 MNHEY and CDR2 SVGAGI. In nucleotides, the CDR3 is TGTGCCAGCAGATACTACTCGGACAGGTTAAATGAAAAACTGTTTTTT. Protein sequence: CASRYYSDRLNEKLFF.

The V call is TRBV7-3, the J call TRBJ2-5, with D maybe TRBD2 (5 bases). With 5 bases removed from V and 1 base from J, the gap between germline ends came to 14 bases. CDR1 SGHTA and CDR2 FQGTGA come from the germline V gene. The CDR3 consists of 15 residues. This CDR3 reads CASSPRGALQETQYF. For the CDR3, the DNA is TGTGCCAGCAGCCCCCGGGGAGCCCTCCAAGAGACCCAGTACTTC.

The rearrangement links TRBV30 to TRBJ2-7, with D possibly TRBD2 on 6 matching bases. The length of the CDR3 is 16 residues. The germline V gene encodes CDR1 GTSNPN and CDR2 SVGIG (reference sequence). V lost 2 bases and J lost 0, with 17 bases in between. CDR3 DNA sequence: TGTGCCTGGAGTCTCCGGGGAGGCCTCTCCTCCTACGAGCAGTACTTC. Encoded protein: CAWSLRGGLSSYEQYF.

This clone was detected once. The V call is TRBV30, the J call TRBJ2-2; 7 positions match TRBD2. Germline lookup yields CDR1 GTSNPN and CDR2 SVGIG (reference sequence). With 3 bases clipped from V and 1 base from J, the junction kept 8 bases outside the gene matches. The CDR3 runs 16 residues. The CDR3 nucleotides read TGTGCCTGGAGGCCTCATCCGGGGGGGAACACCGGGGAGCTGTTTTTT. This translates into CAWRPHPGGNTGELFF.